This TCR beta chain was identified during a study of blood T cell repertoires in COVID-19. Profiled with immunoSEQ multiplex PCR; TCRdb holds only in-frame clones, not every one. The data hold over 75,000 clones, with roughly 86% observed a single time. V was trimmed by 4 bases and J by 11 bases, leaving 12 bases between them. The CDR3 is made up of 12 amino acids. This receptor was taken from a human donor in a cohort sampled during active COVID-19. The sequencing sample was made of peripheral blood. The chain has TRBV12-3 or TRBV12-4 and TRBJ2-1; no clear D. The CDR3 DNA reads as TGTGCCAGCAGTTCTACTTCCTCAAAGCAGTTCTTC. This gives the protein CASSSTSSKQFF.